The 14 T cell receptor beta chains listed next were all sequenced from one sample in a study of blood T cell repertoires in COVID-19. Profiled with immunoSEQ multiplex PCR; TCRdb holds only in-frame clones, not every one. In the table there are more than 95,000 clones, 80% to 90% of which are singletons. Sequences were obtained from peripheral blood. The receptors come from a human donor in a cohort sampled during active COVID-19.

V gene TRBV10-1 combines with J gene TRBJ2-3; TRBD2 aligns across 10 bases. The V gene's germline CDR1 is WNHNN and CDR2 SYGVQD (reference sequence). This CDR3 is built from 15 residues. J lost 7 bases, V lost 0 bases, and 4 bases had no gene match. The CDR3 DNA reads TGCGCCAGCAGTGAGTCAGCGGGGGGGCAGAATACGCAGTATTTT. Its protein product is CASSESAGGQNTQYF.

CDR3 amino acids: CASSLSSDTQYF. The CDR3 bases are TGTGCCAGCAGCTTATCTTCAGATACGCAGTATTTT. V gene TRBV5-6 combines with J gene TRBJ2-3; unclear D gene. Per germline, CDR1 SGHDT and CDR2 YYEEEE. This CDR3 spans 12 amino acids. V lost 2 bases to trimming and J lost 4 bases, with 5 bases between them. Filled out from reference TRBV5-6 and TRBJ2-3, the complete variable domain reads DAGVTQSPTHLIKTRGQQVTLRCSPKSGHDTVSWYQQALGQGPQFIFQYYEEEERQRGNFPDRFSGHQFPNYSSELNVNALLLGDSALYLCASSLSSDTQYFGPGTRLTVL.

This chain connects TRBV25-1 to TRBJ1-4; tentatively, D is TRBD1 (6 bases). CDR3 length equals 14 residues. V lost 3 bases to trimming and J lost 6 bases, with 11 bases between them. CDR1 and CDR2 from the germline V gene are MGHDK and SYGVNS. Written as DNA, the CDR3 is TGTGCCAGCAGTGAGTGGGGGGGCGATGAAAAACTGTTTTTT. Translating it yields CASSEWGGDEKLFF. Using reference TRBV25-1 and TRBJ1-4 for the parts outside the CDR3, the full variable domain is EADIYQTPRYLVIGTGKKITLECSQTMGHDKMYWYQQDPGMELHLIHYSYGVNSTEKGDLSSESTVSRIRTEHFPLTLESARPSHTSQYLCASSEWGGDEKLFFGSGTQLSVL.

This clone was seen once. This sequence joins TRBV6-5 and TRBJ2-3; possible D gene TRBD1, 5 bases. V gave up 2 bases and J gave up 5 bases, with 8 bases separating them. Germline CDR1 MNHEY, CDR2 SVGAGI. The CDR3 extends over 13 amino acids. CDR3 in amino acids: CASSYQGRDTQYF. The CDR3 DNA follows: TGTGCCAGCAGTTACCAGGGAAGAGATACGCAGTATTTT.

This sequence joins TRBV27 and TRBJ1-5; D call uncertain. Trimming removed 5 bases from V and 11 bases from J, with 28 bases in between. Per germline, CDR1 MNHEY and CDR2 SMNVEV (reference sequence). The CDR3 extends over 17 amino acids. As DNA, the CDR3 is TGTGCCAGCAGTCCAACCAGCGACCCGTCGGTTCGGCAAGCCCAGCATTTT. Translating it yields CASSPTSDPSVRQAQHF.

The chain joins TRBV28 to TRBJ1-3; a possible D gene is TRBD1 (5 bases). Per the germline V gene, CDR1 is MDHEN and CDR2 is SYDVKM. With 5 bases removed from V and 3 bases from J, the gap between germline ends came to 17 bases. The CDR3 consists of 16 residues. The CDR3 DNA reads as TGTGCCAGCAGTCCCACTAGGGGACTAGGTGGAAACACCATATATTTT. This translates into CASSPTRGLGGNTIYF.

The genes are TRBV7-9 and TRBJ1-2; TRBD1 might be the D (5 bases). CDR1 and CDR2 (germline): SEHNR, FQNEAQ (reference sequence). V shed 6 bases and J shed 4 bases, with 21 bases lying between them. The CDR3 spans 16 residues. The chain's CDR3 is CASRGYPTTGPYGYTF. In DNA form, the CDR3 reads TGTGCCAGCAGGGGGTACCCCACTACAGGTCCCTATGGCTACACCTTC.

The CDR3, as DNA: TGCGCCAGCAGCTTGCCCGGGGAAGATACGCAGTATTTT. Translated: CASSLPGEDTQYF. This sequence joins TRBV5-1 and TRBJ2-3; tentative D call: TRBD2 (5 bases). CDR3 length equals 13 residues. Trimming removed 1 base at V and 5 bases at J, with 8 bases between. The V gene's germline CDR1 is SGHRS and CDR2 YFSETQ.

V and J are TRBV18 and TRBJ2-5, with TRBD2 matching over 11 bases. The junction had 6 bases not matched to a gene; V was cut back by 6 bases and J by 3 bases. From germline, CDR1 is KGHSH and CDR2 LQKENI. CDR3 length: 15 amino acids. This chain's CDR3 is CASSLSGLAEETQYF. The CDR3 coding sequence is TGTGCCAGCTCCCTCTCGGGACTAGCGGAAGAGACCCAGTACTTC.

V gene TRBV5-1 combines with J gene TRBJ1-3; D might be TRBD1 (5 bases). CDR3 length: 16 amino acids. Germline V gene sequence: CDR1 SGHRS, CDR2 YFSETQ. Trimming removed 0 bases at V and 0 bases at J, with 10 bases between. The CDR3 DNA reads TGCGCCAGCAGCTTGGGACAGTCCTTCTCTGGAAACACCATATATTTT. This gives the protein CASSLGQSFSGNTIYF.

V is TRBV5-6 and J is TRBJ2-7; 11 bases are a match to TRBD2. The germline V gene has CDR1 SGHDT and CDR2 YYEEEE. Unmatched junction bases numbered 6, after V lost 0 bases and J lost 4 bases. The CDR3 runs 16 residues. In DNA form, the CDR3 reads TGTGCCAGCAGCTTGGCGGCTAGCGGGGGGAGGTACGAGCAGTACTTC. It is translated as CASSLAASGGRYEQYF. The full variable domain, rest sourced from reference TRBV5-6 and TRBJ2-7, is DAGVTQSPTHLIKTRGQQVTLRCSPKSGHDTVSWYQQALGQGPQFIFQYYEEEERQRGNFPDRFSGHQFPNYSSELNVNALLLGDSALYLCASSLAASGGRYEQYFGPGTRLTVT.

This sequence joins TRBV5-1 and TRBJ2-1; D is ambiguous. The V and J ends lost 5 bases and 0 bases respectively, with 9 bases between them. Germline V gives CDR1 SGHRS, CDR2 YFSETQ. The CDR3 totals 14 residues. The CDR3 protein is CASRLSSSYNEQFF. As DNA, the CDR3 is TGCGCCAGCAGGCTATCTAGCTCCTACAATGAGCAGTTCTTC.

The count of this clone is one. For the CDR3, the DNA is TGTGCCAGTAGTATCCCCCCTAGCGGGAGAGCGTTGACAGATACGCAGTATTTT. Protein sequence: CASSIPPSGRALTDTQYF. The chain is built from TRBV19 and TRBJ2-3; 10 positions agree with TRBD2. Trimming removed 3 bases from V and 3 bases from J; junction bases left unmatched: 12. The CDR3 length is 18 residues. The germline V gene has CDR1 LNHDA and CDR2 SQIVND (reference sequence).

This chain uses TRBV10-3 with TRBJ2-3; possible D gene TRBD1, 7 bases. With 6 bases removed from V and 0 bases from J, the gap between germline ends came to 10 bases. In germline, CDR1 is ENHRY, CDR2 SYGVKD. This CDR3 spans 14 amino acids. The CDR3 spells CAIREGASTDTQYF. The CDR3 bases are TGTGCCATCAGGGAGGGGGCTAGCACAGATACGCAGTATTTT.